Detailed here is one T cell receptor (beta chain). These data belong to a study of blood T cell repertoires in COVID-19. Profiling relied on immunoSEQ multiplex PCR, and the TCRdb table lists in-frame clones only, not all of them. The table has a few hundred thousand clones, 85% seen once. Germline loops: CDR1 MNHEY, CDR2 SMNVEV (reference sequence). The CDR3 consists of 14 residues. V lost 6 bases, J lost 4 bases, and 15 bases lay in between. The rearrangement uses TRBV27 and TRBJ1-1; D call uncertain. The TCR comes from a man aged 35-49 years who had recovered from COVID-19. The sequencing input was PBMCs or T cells enriched from blood (not recorded which). This CDR3 is CASSRRTGSTEAFF. CDR3 coding DNA: TGTGCCAGCAGCCGGCGGACGGGAAGCACTGAAGCTTTCTTT.